This entry lists 20 T cell receptor beta chains sequenced from one sample in a study of blood T cell repertoires in COVID-19. Sequenced by immunoSEQ multiplex PCR; TCRdb stores in-frame clones only, minus some. This table has about 140,000 clones, 80% to 90% appearing once. Sequenced: PBMCs or T cells enriched from blood (not recorded which). The receptors shown here come from a man aged 55 to 69 who had recovered from COVID-19.

The rearrangement links TRBV2 to TRBJ1-1, with 11 bases lining up with TRBD1. The trim removed 6 bases at V and 3 bases at J, leaving 3 bases unmatched. Germline assignment: CDR1 SNHLY and CDR2 FYNNEI. The CDR3 contains 14 residues. The CDR3 here is CASRGTGGYTEAFF. CDR3 coding DNA: TGTGCCAGCAGGGGGACAGGGGGGTACACTGAAGCTTTCTTT.

The chain employs TRBV2 and TRBJ1-6, with D unclear. CDR1 and CDR2 (germline): SNHLY, FYNNEI. The length of the CDR3 is 14 residues. V lost 3 bases and J lost 4, with 7 bases in between. Here the CDR3 DNA reads TGTGCCAGCAGTGATCGGCGGTATAATTCACCCCTCCACTTT. Its translation is CASSDRRYNSPLHF. Full variable domain (missing parts from reference TRBV2 and TRBJ1-6): EPEVTQTPSHQVTQMGQEVILRCVPISNHLYFYWYRQILGQKVEFLVSFYNNEISEKSEIFDDQFSVERPDGSNFTLKIRSTKLEDSAMYFCASSDRRYNSPLHFGNGTRLTVT.

This clone appeared once. The chain joins TRBV2 to TRBJ2-2; maybe TRBD2 (6 bases). V was trimmed by 6 bases and J by 2 bases, leaving 19 bases between them. The CDR3 has 17 amino acids. Germline CDR1 is SNHLY and CDR2 is FYNNEI. The CDR3 is CASRTLPGLLNTGELFF. CDR3 in DNA: TGTGCCAGCAGAACCCTGCCGGGACTCCTTAACACCGGGGAGCTGTTTTTT.

The V gene is TRBV30, the J gene TRBJ1-6; the D is unclear. Germline V gene data show CDR1 as GTSNPN and CDR2 as SVGIG (reference sequence). The CDR3 has 14 amino acids. Trimming cost V 4 bases and J 1 base, with 8 bases left between them. CDR3: CAWKRVSYNSPLHF. CDR3 nucleotides: TGTGCCTGGAAGCGGGTTTCCTATAATTCACCCCTCCACTTT.

This clone was seen just once. This sequence joins TRBV5-1 and TRBJ1-1; 8 bases are a match to TRBD1. The length of the CDR3 is 15 residues. V dropped 2 bases and J dropped 1; count of bases not matched to a gene: 4. Germline CDR1 reads SGHRS; CDR2 reads YFSETQ. DNA of the CDR3: TGCGCCAGCAGCTTACTGACAGGGGAGAACACTGAAGCTTTCTTT. Translation gives CASSLLTGENTEAFF.

The CDR3 nucleotides are TGTGCCAGCAGGGACGGGGGGAACACCGGGGAGCTGTTTTTT. It encodes CASRDGGNTGELFF. The chain recombines TRBV28 with TRBJ2-2, with D tentatively TRBD2 (6 bases). This CDR3 is built from 14 residues. V gave up 6 bases and J gave up 1 base, with 9 bases separating them. From germline, CDR1 is MDHEN and CDR2 SYDVKM.

V gene TRBV19 combines with J gene TRBJ2-1; TRBD1 aligns across 10 bases. Germline CDR1 and CDR2: LNHDA and SQIVND (reference sequence). CDR3 length equals 22 residues. V lost 0 bases to trimming and J lost 4 bases; unmatched junction nucleotides: 21. DNA of the CDR3: TGTGCCAGTAGTATAGATCTCAGGGACAGGGGAGGTCCCCGCCCAACATACAATGAGCAGTTCTTC. Its translation: CASSIDLRDRGGPRPTYNEQFF.

This chain links TRBV11-1 with TRBJ2-7; a weak D match, TRBD1 (6 bases). The ends were cut back, 1 base at V and 5 bases at J, with 12 bases in the middle. Germline CDR1 SGHAT, CDR2 FQDESV (reference sequence). CDR3 length: 14 residues. CDR3: CASSLEQGVHEQYF. The CDR3 bases are TGTGCCAGCAGCTTAGAACAGGGAGTCCACGAGCAGTACTTC.

The sample holds a few counts of this clone. The chain recombines TRBV3-1 (or the pseudogene TRBV3-2) with TRBJ1-1; D unclear. V shed 1 base and J shed 6 bases, with 12 bases lying between them. Looked up from germline, CDR1 is LGHDT and CDR2 is YNNKEL (reference sequence). This CDR3 is 14 amino acids long. CDR3 sequence: CASSQAGGVPEAFF. In nucleotides, the CDR3 is TGTGCCAGCAGCCAAGCTGGCGGGGTCCCTGAAGCTTTCTTT.

V usage is TRBV1 and J usage is TRBJ1-2. TRBV1 is tagged as a pseudogene. This CDR3 has 15 residues. CDR3 bases: TGCACCAGCAGCCGAGACCCGACTTATAACTATGGCTACACCTTC. Translated: CTSSRDPTYNYGYTF.

In its sample, this clone was seen once. The chain carries TRBV19 and TRBJ1-5; a weak D match, TRBD1 (6 bases). CDR1 LNHDA and CDR2 SQIVND come from the germline V gene (reference sequence). Deletions cut 5 bases from V and 7 bases from J, with 15 bases between. The CDR3 extends over 14 amino acids. In DNA form, the CDR3 reads TGTGCCAGTAGTTCCCCGGGCAGGGGACAGCCCCAGCATTTT. It specifies CASSSPGRGQPQHF.

The chain couples TRBV28 to TRBJ1-5; unclear D gene. The CDR3 spans 14 residues. Trimming stripped 7 bases from V and 3 bases from J, with 13 bases between. Germline-derived CDR1 and CDR2 are MDHEN and SYDVKM. The CDR3 region is CASTLLDYNQPQHF. CDR3 nucleotide sequence: TGTGCCAGCACCCTCTTAGACTACAATCAGCCCCAGCATTTT.

At least ten counts were recorded for this clone. The CDR3 region is CASRVSGDSNQPQHF. The CDR3 region has the DNA TGTGCCAGTCGGGTATCGGGGGATAGCAATCAGCCCCAGCATTTT. The rearrangement joins TRBV6-5 to TRBJ1-5; the D gene is possibly TRBD1 (5 bases). The V and J ends lost 9 bases and 0 bases respectively, with 15 bases between them. Germline V gene lookup returns CDR1 MNHEY and CDR2 SVGAGI. CDR3 length: 15 residues.

This clone was seen only once. The V gene is TRBV6-5, the J gene TRBJ1-4; 10 bases line up with TRBD1. CDR1 and CDR2 from the germline V gene are MNHEY and SVGAGI. The CDR3 is 15 residues long. With V trimmed by 6 bases and J by 7 bases, 8 bases remained unmatched. The CDR3 sequence is CASRSTGGRGEKLFF. CDR3 DNA: TGTGCCAGCAGGTCGACAGGGGGCCGGGGTGAAAAACTGTTTTTT.

This clone was found a few times. This sequence joins TRBV7-8 and TRBJ2-5; the match to TRBD1 covers 9 bases. V lost 0 bases and J lost 2; bases outside the gene matches: 1. CDR1 and CDR2 (germline): SGHVS, FQNEAQ. CDR3 length: 15 amino acids. In DNA form, the CDR3 reads TGTGCCAGCAGCTTAGCCGGGACAGGGCAAGAGACCCAGTACTTC. Its translation: CASSLAGTGQETQYF.

The chain uses TRBV30 and TRBJ1-2, with D tentatively TRBD1 (6 bases). This CDR3 spans 11 amino acids. From germline, CDR1 is GTSNPN and CDR2 SVGIG (reference sequence). V shed 2 bases and J shed 8 bases, with 9 bases lying between them. The CDR3 DNA is TGTGCCTGGAGTCAAGGGGGAGGCTACACCTTC. It codes for CAWSQGGGYTF.

The chain couples TRBV5-6 to TRBJ1-5; 8 bases line up with TRBD1. CDR3 size: 14 residues. Germline trimming cut 2 bases from V and 4 bases from J; bases unmatched to any gene: 2. Germline assignment: CDR1 SGHDT and CDR2 YYEEEE. CDR3 in amino acids: CASSLQGGNQPQHF. The CDR3 DNA reads as TGTGCCAGCAGCTTACAGGGGGGAAATCAGCCCCAGCATTTT.

The rearrangement links TRBV5-1 to TRBJ1-2, with D hard to call. In germline, CDR1 is SGHRS, CDR2 YFSETQ. The CDR3 extends over 15 amino acids. V lost 0 bases, J lost 0 bases, and 9 bases lay in between. The CDR3, as DNA: TGCGCCAGCAGCTTGGACATACCACCTAACTATGGCTACACCTTC. Protein sequence: CASSLDIPPNYGYTF.

The count of this clone is one. CDR3 residues: CAISEDRSYQPQHF. CDR3 sequence (DNA): TGTGCCATCAGTGAAGACAGGTCTTATCAGCCCCAGCATTTT. The rearrangement links TRBV10-3 to TRBJ1-5, with D perhaps TRBD1 (6 bases). The CDR3 runs 14 residues. Deletions cut 3 bases from V and 5 bases from J, with 11 bases between. Germline loops: CDR1 ENHRY, CDR2 SYGVKD.

The chain links TRBV3-1 (or the pseudogene TRBV3-2) to TRBJ1-3; a possible D gene is TRBD1 (5 bases). CDR1 and CDR2 from the germline V gene are LGHDT and YNNKEL (reference sequence). Trimming stripped 3 bases from V and 8 bases from J, with 11 bases between. This CDR3 is built from 13 residues. The CDR3 loop is CASSHGAKDTIYF. The CDR3 bases are TGTGCCAGCAGCCATGGGGCGAAAGACACCATATATTTT.